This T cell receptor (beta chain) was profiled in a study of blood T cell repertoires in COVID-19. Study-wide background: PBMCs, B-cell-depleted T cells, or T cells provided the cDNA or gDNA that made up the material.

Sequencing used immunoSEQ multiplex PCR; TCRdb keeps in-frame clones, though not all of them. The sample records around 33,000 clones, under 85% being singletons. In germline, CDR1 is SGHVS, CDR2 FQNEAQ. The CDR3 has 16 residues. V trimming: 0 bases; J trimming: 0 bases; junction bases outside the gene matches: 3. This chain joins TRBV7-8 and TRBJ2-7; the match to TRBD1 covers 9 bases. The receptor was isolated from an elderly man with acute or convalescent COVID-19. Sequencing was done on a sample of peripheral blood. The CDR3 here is CASSLALGQGSYEQYF. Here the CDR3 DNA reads TGTGCCAGCAGCTTAGCCCTGGGACAGGGCTCCTACGAGCAGTACTTC.